This note documents a single T cell receptor (beta chain) sequence. Its antigen is not identified. The CDR3 consists of 15 residues. Germline-derived CDR1 and CDR2 are SGHDN and FVKESK. J lost 3 bases, V lost 4 bases, and 9 bases had no gene match. The data stem from a study of lymphopenia after photon versus proton radiotherapy. Study-level points and caveats: Relative stability marked proton patients; photon patients lost diversity and naive cells.

Sequencing was performed with immunoSEQ multiplex PCR; in TCRdb, only in-frame clones are kept and a portion is missing. This table has about 50,000 clones, 92% appearing once. The origin of this receptor is a woman in her 40s with cholangiocarcinoma. The chain couples TRBV14 to TRBJ2-7; 7 positions agree with TRBD1. This material consisted of peripheral blood, taken from a patient treated with photon-based radiotherapy. The CDR3, as DNA: TGTGCCAGCAGCCGAGCCCGGGACAGACACTACGAGCAGTACTTC. Protein: CASSRARDRHYEQYF.